These 5 T cell receptor beta chains originate from one sample sequenced in a study of T cell repertoires in cytomegalovirus infection. Their antigens remain unidentified. TCRdb itself ran the reads through MiXCR, one entry per CDR3 protein. This sample yields around 710,000 distinct CDR3 sequences, of which around 29% are seen a single time; over 10% belongs to the top ten. Sequenced here: cultured CD8+ T cells from PBMCs, sampled from culture after CMV antigen stimulation. The receptors derive from a human donor in good health (CMV status not recorded). Some clones in this sample may be carry-over from other donors' samples.

This clonotype was found many times. The CDR3 DNA reads TGTGCCAGCAGTTTAATCAGGAACACTGAAGCTTTCTTT. This sequence encodes CASSLIRNTEAFF. The chain carries TRBV12-3 or TRBV12-4 and TRBJ1-1; D gene ambiguous. V lost 2 bases and J lost 1, with 5 bases in between. This CDR3 region has 13 residues.

This clonotype has only a few counts. The J gene is TRBJ2-2, the V gene TRBV6-2 or TRBV6-3, with D perhaps TRBD2 (5 bases). The CDR3 has 14 amino acids. Germline V CDR1 and CDR2: MNHEY, SVGEGT. V dropped 4 bases and J dropped 5 bases, with 11 bases sitting between them. The chain's CDR3 is CASSWERGTGELFF. The CDR3 DNA sequence: TGTGCCAGCAGTTGGGAGCGAGGGACCGGGGAGCTGTTTTTT.

This clonotype was detected a few times. The chain employs TRBV6-2 or TRBV6-3 and TRBJ2-7, with 8 bases lining up with TRBD1. V was pared by 4 bases and J by 5 bases, with 4 bases of the junction left unmatched. The CDR3 contains 13 residues. CDR1 and CDR2 (germline): MNHEY, SVGEGT. CDR3 loop: CASSSQGADEQYF. CDR3 coding DNA: TGTGCCAGCAGTTCCCAGGGGGCGGACGAGCAGTACTTC.

This CDR3 reads CASSYGRGVNTEAFF. In DNA, the CDR3 is TGTGCCAGCAGCTACGGCAGGGGTGTGAACACTGAAGCTTTCTTT. The chain has TRBV7-6 and TRBJ1-1; TRBD1 might be the D (6 bases). CDR1 is SGHVS, CDR2 FNYEAQ, per germline. V lost 4 bases and J lost 0, with 12 bases in between. The CDR3 length is 15 residues.

The V gene is TRBV6-8, the J gene TRBJ2-2; D may be TRBD1 or TRBD2 (6 bases each). Germline V lookup: CDR1 MNHGY, CDR2 SAAAGT. V shed 4 bases and J shed 4 bases, with 19 bases lying between them. CDR3 length: 17 amino acids. In DNA form, the CDR3 reads TGTGCCAGCAGTTCACGCAGGGGAGGCGGCGGCACCGGGGAGCTGTTTTTT. Residues: CASSSRRGGGGTGELFF.